This entry features one T cell receptor beta chain sequence. Repertoires were generated with immunoSEQ multiplex PCR, while TCRdb's copy carries only in-frame clones and drops some. The sample contains about 110,000 clones, around 89% of which appear only once. Germline V gives CDR1 LGHNA, CDR2 YSLEER. The CDR3 has 15 amino acids. V shed 5 bases, J shed 2 bases, and the junction held 4 bases outside the gene matches. This sample is part of a study of control samples from healthy donors and cancer patients. Sequenced sample: blood. J is TRBJ2-1 and V is TRBV4-3, with 9 bases lining up with TRBD2. The origin of this receptor is a woman aged 50 to 65 in good health. CDR3 coding DNA: TGCGCCAGCAGCTTCGGGACTAGCACCTACAATGAGCAGTTCTTC. Translated: CASSFGTSTYNEQFF.